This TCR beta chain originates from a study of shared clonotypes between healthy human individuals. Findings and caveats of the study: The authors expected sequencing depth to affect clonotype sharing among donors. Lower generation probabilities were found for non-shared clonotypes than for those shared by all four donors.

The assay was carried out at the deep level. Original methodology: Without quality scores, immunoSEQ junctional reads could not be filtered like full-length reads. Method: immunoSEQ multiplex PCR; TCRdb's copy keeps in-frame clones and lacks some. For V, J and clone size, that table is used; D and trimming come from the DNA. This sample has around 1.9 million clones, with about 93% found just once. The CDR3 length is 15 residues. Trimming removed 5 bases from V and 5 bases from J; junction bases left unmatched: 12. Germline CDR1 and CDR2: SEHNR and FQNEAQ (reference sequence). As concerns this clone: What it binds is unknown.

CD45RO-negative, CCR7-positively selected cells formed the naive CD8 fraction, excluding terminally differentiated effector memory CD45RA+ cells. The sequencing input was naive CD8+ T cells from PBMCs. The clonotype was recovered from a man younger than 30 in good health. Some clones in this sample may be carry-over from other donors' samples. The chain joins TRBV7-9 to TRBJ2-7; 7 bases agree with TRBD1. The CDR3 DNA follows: TGTGCCAGCAGCCTGGGACAGAGCTTAACGGACGAGCAGTACTTC. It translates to CASSLGQSLTDEQYF. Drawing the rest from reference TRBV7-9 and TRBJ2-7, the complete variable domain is DTGVSQNPRHKITKRGQNVTFRCDPISEHNRLYWYRQTLGQGPEFLTYFQNEAQLEKSRLLSDRFSAERPKGSFSTLEIQRTEQGDSAMYLCASSLGQSLTDEQYFGPGTRLTVT.